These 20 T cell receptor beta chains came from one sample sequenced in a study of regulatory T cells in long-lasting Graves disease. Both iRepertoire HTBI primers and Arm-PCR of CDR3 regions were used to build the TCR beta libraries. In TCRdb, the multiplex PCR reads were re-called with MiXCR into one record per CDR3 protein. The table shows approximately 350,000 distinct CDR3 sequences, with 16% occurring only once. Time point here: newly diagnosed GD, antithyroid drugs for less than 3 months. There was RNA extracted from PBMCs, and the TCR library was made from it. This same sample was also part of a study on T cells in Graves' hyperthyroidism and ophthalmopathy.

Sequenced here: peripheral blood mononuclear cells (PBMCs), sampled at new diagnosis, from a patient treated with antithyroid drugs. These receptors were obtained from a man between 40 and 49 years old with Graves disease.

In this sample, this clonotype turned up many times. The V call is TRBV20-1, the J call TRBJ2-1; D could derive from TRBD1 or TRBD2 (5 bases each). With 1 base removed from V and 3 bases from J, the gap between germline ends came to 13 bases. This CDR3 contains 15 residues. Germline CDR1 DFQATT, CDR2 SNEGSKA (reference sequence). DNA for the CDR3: TGCAGTGCTAGAGCGATCCGGGACCTCTACAATGAGCAGTTCTTC. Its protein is CSARAIRDLYNEQFF.

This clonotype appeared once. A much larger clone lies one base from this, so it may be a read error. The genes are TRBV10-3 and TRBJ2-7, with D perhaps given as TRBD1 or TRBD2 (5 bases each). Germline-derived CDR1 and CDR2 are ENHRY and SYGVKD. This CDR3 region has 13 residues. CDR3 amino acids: CAISSGTSYERYF. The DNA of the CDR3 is TGTGCCATCAGTTCAGGGACCTCCTACGAGCGGTACTTC.

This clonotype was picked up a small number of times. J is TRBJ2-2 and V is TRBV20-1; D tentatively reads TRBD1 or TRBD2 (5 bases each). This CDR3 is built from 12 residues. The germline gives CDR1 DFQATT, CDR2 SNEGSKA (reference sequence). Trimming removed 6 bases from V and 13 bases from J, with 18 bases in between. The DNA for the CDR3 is TGCAGTGCGCCCGGGACGCCCGGCCGGCTGTTTTTT. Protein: CSAPGTPGRLFF.

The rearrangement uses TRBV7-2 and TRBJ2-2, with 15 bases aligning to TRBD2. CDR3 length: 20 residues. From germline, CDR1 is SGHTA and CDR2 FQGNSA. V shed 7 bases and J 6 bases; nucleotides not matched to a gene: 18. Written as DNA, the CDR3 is TGTGCCAGCACACCCGGGACTAGCGGGGGGCCCACCCGAACTTCCGGGGAGCTGTTTTTT. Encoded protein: CASTPGTSGGPTRTSGELFF.

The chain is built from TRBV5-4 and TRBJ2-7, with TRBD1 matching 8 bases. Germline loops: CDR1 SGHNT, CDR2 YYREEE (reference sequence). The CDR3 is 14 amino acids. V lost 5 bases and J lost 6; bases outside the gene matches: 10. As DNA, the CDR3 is TGTGCCAGCAGTCGGAAAATAGGGACAGGCGAGCAGTACTTC. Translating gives CASSRKIGTGEQYF. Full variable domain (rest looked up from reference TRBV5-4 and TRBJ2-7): ETGVTQSPTHLIKTRGQQVTLRCSSQSGHNTVSWYQQALGQGPQFIFQYYREEENGRGNFPPRFSGLQFPNYSSELNVNALELDDSALYLCASSRKIGTGEQYFGPGTRLTVT.

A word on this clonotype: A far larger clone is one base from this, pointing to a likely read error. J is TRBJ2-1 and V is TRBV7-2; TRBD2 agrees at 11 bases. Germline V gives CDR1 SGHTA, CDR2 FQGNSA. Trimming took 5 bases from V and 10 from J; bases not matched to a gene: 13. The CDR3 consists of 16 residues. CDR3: CASSVTSGASSYEQFF. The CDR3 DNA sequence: TGTGCCAGCAGCGTGACTAGCGGGGCCTCCTCCTACGAGCAGTTCTTC.

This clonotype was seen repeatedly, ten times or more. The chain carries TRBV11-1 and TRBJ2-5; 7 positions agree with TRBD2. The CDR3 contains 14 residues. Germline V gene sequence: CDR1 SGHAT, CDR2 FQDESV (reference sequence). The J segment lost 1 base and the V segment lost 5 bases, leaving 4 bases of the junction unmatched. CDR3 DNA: TGTGCCAGCAGCCTAAGCGGGGCCCAAGAGACCCAGTACTTC. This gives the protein CASSLSGAQETQYF. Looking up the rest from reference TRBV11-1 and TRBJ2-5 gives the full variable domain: EAEVAQSPRYKITEKSQAVAFWCDPISGHATLYWYRQILGQGPELLVQFQDESVVDDSQLPKDRFSAERLKGVDSTLKIQPAELGDSAMYLCASSLSGAQETQYFGPGTRLLVL.

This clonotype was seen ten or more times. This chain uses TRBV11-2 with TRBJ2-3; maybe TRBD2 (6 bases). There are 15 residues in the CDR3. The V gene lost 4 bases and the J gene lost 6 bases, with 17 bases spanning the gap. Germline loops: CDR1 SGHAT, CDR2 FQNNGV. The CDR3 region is CASSYWGDRGDTQYF. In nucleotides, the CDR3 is TGTGCCAGCAGCTATTGGGGGGATAGAGGGGATACGCAGTATTTT.

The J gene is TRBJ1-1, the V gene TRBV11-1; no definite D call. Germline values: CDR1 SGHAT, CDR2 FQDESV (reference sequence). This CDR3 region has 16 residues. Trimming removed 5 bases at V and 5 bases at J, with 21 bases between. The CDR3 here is CASSVGRVVRRTEAFF. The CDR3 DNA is TGTGCCAGCAGCGTCGGGCGGGTAGTAAGGCGGACTGAAGCTTTCTTT.

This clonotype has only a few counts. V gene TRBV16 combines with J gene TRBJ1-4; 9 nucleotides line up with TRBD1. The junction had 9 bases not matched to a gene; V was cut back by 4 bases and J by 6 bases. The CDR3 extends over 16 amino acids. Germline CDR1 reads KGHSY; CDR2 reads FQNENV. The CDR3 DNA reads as TGTGCCAGCAGCCGGGGGCCGGGACAGGGAGATGAAAAACTGTTTTTT. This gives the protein CASSRGPGQGDEKLFF.

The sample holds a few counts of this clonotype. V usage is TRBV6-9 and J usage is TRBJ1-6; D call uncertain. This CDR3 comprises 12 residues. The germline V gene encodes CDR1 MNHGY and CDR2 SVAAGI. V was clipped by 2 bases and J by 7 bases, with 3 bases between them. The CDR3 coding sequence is TGTGCCAGCAGTTATAGGAATTCACCCCTCCACTTT. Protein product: CASSYRNSPLHF.

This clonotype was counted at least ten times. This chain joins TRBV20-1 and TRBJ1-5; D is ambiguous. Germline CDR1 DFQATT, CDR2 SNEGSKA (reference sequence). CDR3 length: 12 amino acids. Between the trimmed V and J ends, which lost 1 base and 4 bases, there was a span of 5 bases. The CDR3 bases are TGCAGTGCTAGAGCCCCAAATCAGCCCCAGCATTTT. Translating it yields CSARAPNQPQHF.

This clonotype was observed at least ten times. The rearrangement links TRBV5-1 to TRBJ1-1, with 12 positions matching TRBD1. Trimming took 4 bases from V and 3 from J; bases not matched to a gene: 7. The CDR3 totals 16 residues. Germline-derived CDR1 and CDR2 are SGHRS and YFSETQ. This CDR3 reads CASSPRDRGLYTEAFF. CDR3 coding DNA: TGCGCCAGCAGCCCCCGGGACAGGGGGCTGTACACTGAAGCTTTCTTT.

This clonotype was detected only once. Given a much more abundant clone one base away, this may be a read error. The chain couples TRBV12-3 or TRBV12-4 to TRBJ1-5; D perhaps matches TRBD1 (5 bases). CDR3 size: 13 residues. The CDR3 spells CAGSPQGDQPQHF. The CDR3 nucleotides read TGTGCCGGCAGTCCGCAGGGAGATCAGCCCCAGCATTTT.

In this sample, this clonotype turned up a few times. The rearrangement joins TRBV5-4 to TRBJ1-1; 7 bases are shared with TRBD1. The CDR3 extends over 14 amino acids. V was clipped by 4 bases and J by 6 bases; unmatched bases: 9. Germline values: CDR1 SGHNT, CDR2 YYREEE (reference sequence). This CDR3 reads CASSLGQAGPEAFF. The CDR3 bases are TGTGCCAGCAGCCTAGGACAGGCTGGGCCTGAAGCTTTCTTT.

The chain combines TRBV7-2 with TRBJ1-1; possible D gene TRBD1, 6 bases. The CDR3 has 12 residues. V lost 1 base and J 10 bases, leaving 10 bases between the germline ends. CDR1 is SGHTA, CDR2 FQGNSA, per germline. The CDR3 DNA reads TGTGCCAGCAGCTTAGATACAGGGCCAGCTTTCTTT. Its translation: CASSLDTGPAFF.

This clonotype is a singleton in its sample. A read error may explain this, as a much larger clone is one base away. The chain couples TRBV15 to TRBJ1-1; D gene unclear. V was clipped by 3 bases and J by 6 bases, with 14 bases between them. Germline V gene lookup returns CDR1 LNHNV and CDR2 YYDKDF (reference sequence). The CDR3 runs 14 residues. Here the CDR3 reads CATSSGKGWAEAFF. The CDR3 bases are TGTGCCACCAGCAGTGGGAAGGGCTGGGCTGAAGCTTTCTTT.

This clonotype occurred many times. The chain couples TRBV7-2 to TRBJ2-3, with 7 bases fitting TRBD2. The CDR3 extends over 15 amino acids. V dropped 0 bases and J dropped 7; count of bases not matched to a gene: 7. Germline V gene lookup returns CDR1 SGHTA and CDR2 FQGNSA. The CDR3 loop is CASSLAGGEGNTQYF. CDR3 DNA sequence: TGTGCCAGCAGCTTAGCTGGCGGGGAGGGGAATACGCAGTATTTT.

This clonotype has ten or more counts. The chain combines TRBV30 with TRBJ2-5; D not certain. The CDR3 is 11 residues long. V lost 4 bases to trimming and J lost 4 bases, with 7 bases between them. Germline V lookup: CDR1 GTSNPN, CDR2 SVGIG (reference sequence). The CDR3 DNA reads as TGTGCCTGGACCATTGGAGAGACCCAGTACTTC. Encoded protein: CAWTIGETQYF.

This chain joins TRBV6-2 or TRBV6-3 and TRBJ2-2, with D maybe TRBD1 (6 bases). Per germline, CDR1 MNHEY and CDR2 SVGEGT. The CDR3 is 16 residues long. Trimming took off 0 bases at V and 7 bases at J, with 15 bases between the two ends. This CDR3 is CASSYSPGHLRGELFF. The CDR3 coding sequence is TGTGCCAGCAGTTACTCGCCGGGACACCTCCGCGGGGAGCTGTTTTTT.